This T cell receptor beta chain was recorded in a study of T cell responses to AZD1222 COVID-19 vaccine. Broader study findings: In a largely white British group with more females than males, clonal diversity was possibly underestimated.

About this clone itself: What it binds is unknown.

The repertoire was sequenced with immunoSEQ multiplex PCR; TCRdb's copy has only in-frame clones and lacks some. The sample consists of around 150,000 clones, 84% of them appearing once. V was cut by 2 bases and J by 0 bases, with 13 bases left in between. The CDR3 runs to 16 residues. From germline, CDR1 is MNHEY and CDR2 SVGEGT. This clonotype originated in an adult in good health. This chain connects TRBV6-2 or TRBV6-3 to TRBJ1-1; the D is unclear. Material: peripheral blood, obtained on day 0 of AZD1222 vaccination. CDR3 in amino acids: CASSYGQSIMNTEAFF. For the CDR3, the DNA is TGTGCCAGCAGTTACGGGCAGAGTATTATGAACACTGAAGCTTTCTTT.